This T cell receptor beta chain derives from a study of identical twins. Germline loops: CDR1 SEHNR, CDR2 FQNEAQ (reference sequence). J gave up 7 bases and V 5 bases, and 15 bases lay outside the gene matches. This CDR3 is built from 16 residues. One entry per CDR3 protein, called by TCRdb with MiXCR from the 5' RACE reads. Of 300,000 or so distinct CDR3 sequences detected, more than 8% appear once; the ten largest clones hold about 7.1%. Concerning this clonotype itself: Its antigen is undetermined.

General observations from the study: The study drew conclusions from cross-sectional statistical analysis, not from following the same donors. Fewer insertions were carried by abundant cord blood beta clonotypes, but none was seen in memory repertoires. Part of the zero-insertion signal could reflect confounding by invariant MAIT and iNKT cells. Out-of-frame alpha sequences shared by twins showed excess low generation probability.

The same specimen was also included in a second study, on yellow fever vaccine responses in identical twins.

This clonotype originated in a woman aged 18-35 years in good health. V gene TRBV7-9 combines with J gene TRBJ2-7, with 9 bases lining up with TRBD2. The sequencing sample was made of CD8+ T cells sorted from blood. The CDR3 nucleotides read TGTGCCAGCAGCGCGTCACTAGCGGGTCCTTCTGTTGAGCAGTACTTC. This sequence encodes CASSASLAGPSVEQYF.